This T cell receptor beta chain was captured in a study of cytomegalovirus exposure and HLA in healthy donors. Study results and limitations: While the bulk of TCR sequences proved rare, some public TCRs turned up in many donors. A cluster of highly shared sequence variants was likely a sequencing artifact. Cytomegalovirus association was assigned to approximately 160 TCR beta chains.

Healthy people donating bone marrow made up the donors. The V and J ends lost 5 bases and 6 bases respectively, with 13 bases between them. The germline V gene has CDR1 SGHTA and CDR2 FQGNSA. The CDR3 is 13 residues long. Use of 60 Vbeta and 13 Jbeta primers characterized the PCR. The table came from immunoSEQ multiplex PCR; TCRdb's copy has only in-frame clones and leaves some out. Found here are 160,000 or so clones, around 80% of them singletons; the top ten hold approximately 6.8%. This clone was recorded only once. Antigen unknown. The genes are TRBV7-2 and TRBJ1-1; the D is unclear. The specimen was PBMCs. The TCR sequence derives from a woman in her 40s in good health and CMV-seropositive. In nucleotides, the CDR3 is TGTGCCAGCAGCCCAAACTACCGGGCTGAAGCTTTCTTT. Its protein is CASSPNYRAEAFF. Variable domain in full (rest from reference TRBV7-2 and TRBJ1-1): GAGVSQSPSNKVTEKGKDVELRCDPISGHTALYWYRQSLGQGLEFLIYFQGNSAPDKSGLPSDRFSAERTGGSVSTLTIQRTQQEDSAVYLCASSPNYRAEAFFGQGTRLTVV.